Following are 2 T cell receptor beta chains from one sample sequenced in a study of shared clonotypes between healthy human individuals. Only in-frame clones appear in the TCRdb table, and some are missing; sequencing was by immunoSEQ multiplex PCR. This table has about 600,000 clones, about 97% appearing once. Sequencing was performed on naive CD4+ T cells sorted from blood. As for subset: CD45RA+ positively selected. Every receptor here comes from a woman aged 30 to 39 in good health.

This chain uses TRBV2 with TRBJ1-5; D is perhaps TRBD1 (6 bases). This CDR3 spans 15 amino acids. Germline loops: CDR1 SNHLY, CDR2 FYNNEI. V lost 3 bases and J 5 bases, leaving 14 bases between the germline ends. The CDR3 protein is CASSDNRAPYQPQHF. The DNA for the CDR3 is TGTGCCAGCAGTGATAACAGGGCCCCTTATCAGCCCCAGCATTTT.

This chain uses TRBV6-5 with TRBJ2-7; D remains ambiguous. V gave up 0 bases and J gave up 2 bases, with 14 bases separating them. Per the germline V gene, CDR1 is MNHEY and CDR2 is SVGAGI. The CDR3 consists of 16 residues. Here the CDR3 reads CASSYSGRTLTYEQYF. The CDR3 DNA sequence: TGTGCCAGCAGTTACTCAGGACGGACCTTAACCTACGAGCAGTACTTC.